This T cell receptor (beta chain) came from a study of T-cell memory formation after mild COVID-19. Study findings and constraints: That cross-reactive memory joined was suggested by some responding clones appearing in pre-infection memory.

Note on this clonotype: Its antigen is not identified.

The TCR alpha and TCR beta cDNA libraries, bearing sample barcodes and UMIs, were generated by 5'RACE using constant-segment primers. MiXCR was run by TCRdb on the 5' RACE reads, yielding one entry per CDR3 protein. The top ten clones hold roughly 8.9% of a sample with around 450,000 distinct CDR3 sequences, roughly 26% of them seen once. The specimen sequenced was PBMCs or a T cell subset sorted from them (not recorded which). This TCR derives from an adult woman who had mild COVID-19 (a few samples of this study predate the infection). Cell type and time point are not known.

The CDR3, as DNA: TGTGCCAGCAGTTACTCGCCTAGCTCCACAGATACGCAGTATTTT. Translation gives CASSYSPSSTDTQYF. The chain links TRBV6-2 or TRBV6-3 to TRBJ2-3, with a weak D call TRBD2 (5 bases). Germline lookup yields CDR1 MNHEY and CDR2 SVGEGT. The CDR3 is 15 residues long. V lost 0 bases and J lost 2, with 9 bases in between.